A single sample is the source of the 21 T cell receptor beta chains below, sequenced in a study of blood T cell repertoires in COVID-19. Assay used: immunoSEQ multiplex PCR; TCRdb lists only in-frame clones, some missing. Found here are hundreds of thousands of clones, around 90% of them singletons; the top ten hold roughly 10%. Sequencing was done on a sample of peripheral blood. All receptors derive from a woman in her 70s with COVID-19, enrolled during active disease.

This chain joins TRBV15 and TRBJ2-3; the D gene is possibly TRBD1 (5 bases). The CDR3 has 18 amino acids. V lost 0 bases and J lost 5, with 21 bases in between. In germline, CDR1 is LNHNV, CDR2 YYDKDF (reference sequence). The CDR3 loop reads CATSRDPPAGYQIDTQYF. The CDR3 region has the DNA TGTGCCACCAGCAGAGATCCCCCGGCAGGGTATCAGATAGATACGCAGTATTTT.

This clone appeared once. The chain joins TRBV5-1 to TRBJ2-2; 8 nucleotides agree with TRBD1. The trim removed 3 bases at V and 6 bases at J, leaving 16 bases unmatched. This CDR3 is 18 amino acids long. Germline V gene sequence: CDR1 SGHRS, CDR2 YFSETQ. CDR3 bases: TGCGCCAGCAGCTCAAGCCTCGACAGGGGAATTCGATCCGGGGAGCTGTTTTTT. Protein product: CASSSSLDRGIRSGELFF.

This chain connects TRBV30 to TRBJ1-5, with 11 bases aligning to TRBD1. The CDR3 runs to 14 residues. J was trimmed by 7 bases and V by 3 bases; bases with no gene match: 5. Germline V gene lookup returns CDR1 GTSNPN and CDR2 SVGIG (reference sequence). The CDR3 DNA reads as TGTGCCTGGAGCCGTGGACAGGGGGCACAGCCCCAGCATTTT. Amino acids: CAWSRGQGAQPQHF.

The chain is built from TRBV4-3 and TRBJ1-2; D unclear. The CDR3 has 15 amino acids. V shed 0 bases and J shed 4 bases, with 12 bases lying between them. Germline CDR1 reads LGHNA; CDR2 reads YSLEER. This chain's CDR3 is CASSQEEGRVYGYTF. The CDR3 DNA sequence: TGCGCCAGCAGCCAAGAGGAGGGTAGGGTCTATGGCTACACCTTC.

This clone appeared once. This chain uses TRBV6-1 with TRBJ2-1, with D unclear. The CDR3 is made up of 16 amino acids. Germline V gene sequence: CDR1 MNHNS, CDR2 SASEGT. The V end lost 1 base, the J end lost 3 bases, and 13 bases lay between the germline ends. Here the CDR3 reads CASSEGPVQIYNEQFF. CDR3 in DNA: TGTGCCAGCAGTGAAGGGCCAGTTCAAATCTACAATGAGCAGTTCTTC.

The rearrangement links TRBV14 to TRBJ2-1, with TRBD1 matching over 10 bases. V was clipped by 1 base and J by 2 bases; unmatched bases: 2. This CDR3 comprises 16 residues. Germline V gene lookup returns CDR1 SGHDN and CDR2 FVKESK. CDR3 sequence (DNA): TGTGCCAGCAGCCAAGGGACAGGGGGACCCTACAATGAGCAGTTCTTC. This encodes CASSQGTGGPYNEQFF.

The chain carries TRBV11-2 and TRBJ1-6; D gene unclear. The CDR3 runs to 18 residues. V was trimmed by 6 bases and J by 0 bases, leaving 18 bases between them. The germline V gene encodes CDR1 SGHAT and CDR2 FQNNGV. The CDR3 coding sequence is TGTGCCAGCAGTCTACACGATCTCCTAGACTCCTATAATTCACCCCTCCACTTT. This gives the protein CASSLHDLLDSYNSPLHF.

CDR3 amino acids: CATSDPDRGQWGEQYF. The DNA of the CDR3 is TGTGCCACCAGTGACCCGGACAGGGGGCAATGGGGCGAGCAGTACTTC. The chain has TRBV24-1 and TRBJ2-7; TRBD1 matches at 11 bases. The ends lost 4 bases at V and 6 bases at J; junction bases unmatched: 10. This CDR3 has 16 amino acids. CDR1 and CDR2 (germline): KGHDR, SFDVKD.

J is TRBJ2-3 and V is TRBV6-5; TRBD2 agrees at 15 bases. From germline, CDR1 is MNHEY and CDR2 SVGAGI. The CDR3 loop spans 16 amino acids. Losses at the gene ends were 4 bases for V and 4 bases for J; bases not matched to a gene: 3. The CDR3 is CASSWTSGRASDTQYF. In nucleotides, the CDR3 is TGTGCCAGCAGTTGGACTAGCGGGAGGGCCTCAGATACGCAGTATTTT.

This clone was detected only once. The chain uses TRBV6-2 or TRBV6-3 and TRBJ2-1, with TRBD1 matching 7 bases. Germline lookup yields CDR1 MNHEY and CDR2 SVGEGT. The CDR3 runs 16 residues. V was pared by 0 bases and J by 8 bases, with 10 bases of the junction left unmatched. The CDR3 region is CASSYSSIQGRDEQFF. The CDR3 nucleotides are TGTGCCAGCAGTTACTCCTCCATACAGGGGCGGGATGAGCAGTTCTTC.

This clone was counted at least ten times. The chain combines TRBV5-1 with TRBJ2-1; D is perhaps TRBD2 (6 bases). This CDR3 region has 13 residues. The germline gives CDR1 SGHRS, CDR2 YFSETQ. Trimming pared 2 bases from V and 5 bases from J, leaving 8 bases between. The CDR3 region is CASSFGGDNEQFF. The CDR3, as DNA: TGCGCCAGCAGCTTCGGCGGGGACAATGAGCAGTTCTTC.

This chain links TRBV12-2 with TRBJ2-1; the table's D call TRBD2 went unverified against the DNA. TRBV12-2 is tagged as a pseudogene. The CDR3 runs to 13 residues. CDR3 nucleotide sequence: TGTGCAAGTCGCTTTGCCACTAGGAATGAGCAGTTCTTC. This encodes CASRFATRNEQFF.

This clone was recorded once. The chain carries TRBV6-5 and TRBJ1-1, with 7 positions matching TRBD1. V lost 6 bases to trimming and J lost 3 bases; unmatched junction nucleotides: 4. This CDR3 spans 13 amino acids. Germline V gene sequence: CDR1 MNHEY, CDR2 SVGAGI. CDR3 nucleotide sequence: TGTGCCAGCAGGCGAGGACAGGACACTGAAGCTTTCTTT. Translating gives CASRRGQDTEAFF.

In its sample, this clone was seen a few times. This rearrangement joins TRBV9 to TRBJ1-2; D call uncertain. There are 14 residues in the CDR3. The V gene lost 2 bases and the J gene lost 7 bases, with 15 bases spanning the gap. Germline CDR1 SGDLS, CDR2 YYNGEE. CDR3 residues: CASSVEGITGGYTF. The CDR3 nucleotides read TGTGCCAGCAGCGTTGAAGGTATAACGGGTGGCTACACCTTC.

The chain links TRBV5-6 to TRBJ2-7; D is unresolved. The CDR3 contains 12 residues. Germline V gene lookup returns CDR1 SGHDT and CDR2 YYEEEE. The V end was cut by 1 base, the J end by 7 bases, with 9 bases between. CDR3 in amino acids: CASSLTELEQYF. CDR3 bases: TGTGCCAGCAGCTTGACTGAATTGGAGCAGTACTTC.

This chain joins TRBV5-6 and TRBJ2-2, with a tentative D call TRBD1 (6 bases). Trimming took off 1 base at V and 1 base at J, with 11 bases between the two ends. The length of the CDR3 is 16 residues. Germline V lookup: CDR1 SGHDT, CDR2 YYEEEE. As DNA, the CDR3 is TGTGCCAGCAGCTTGTGGGTAGGGGGGAACACCGGGGAGCTGTTTTTT. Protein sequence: CASSLWVGGNTGELFF.

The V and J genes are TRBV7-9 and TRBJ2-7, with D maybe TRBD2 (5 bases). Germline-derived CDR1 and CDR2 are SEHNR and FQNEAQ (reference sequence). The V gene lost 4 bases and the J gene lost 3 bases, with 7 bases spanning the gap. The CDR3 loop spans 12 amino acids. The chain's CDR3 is CASSWGDYEQYF. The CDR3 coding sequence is TGTGCCAGCAGCTGGGGAGACTACGAGCAGTACTTC.

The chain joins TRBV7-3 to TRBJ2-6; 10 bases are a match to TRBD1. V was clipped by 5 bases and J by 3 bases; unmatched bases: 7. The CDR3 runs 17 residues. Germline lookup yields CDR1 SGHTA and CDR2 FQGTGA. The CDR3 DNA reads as TGTGCCAGCAGCCTAGACAGGGGGCTAGGTGGGGCCAACGTCCTGACTTTC. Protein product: CASSLDRGLGGANVLTF.

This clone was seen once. CDR3 in amino acids: CASRATGENEKLFF. The CDR3 DNA reads as TGTGCCAGCAGAGCGACAGGGGAGAACGAAAAACTGTTTTTT. The gene calls are TRBV6-6 and TRBJ1-4; TRBD1 matches 8 bases. J gave up 8 bases and V 6 bases, and 8 bases lay outside the gene matches. This CDR3 spans 14 amino acids. CDR1 and CDR2 (germline): MNHNY, SVGAGI (reference sequence).

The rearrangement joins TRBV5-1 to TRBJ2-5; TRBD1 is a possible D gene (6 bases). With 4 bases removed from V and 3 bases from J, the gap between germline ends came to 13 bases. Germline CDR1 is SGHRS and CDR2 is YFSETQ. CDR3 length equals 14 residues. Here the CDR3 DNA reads TGCGCCAGCAGCGTGGGATGGACAGAAGAGACCCAGTACTTC. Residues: CASSVGWTEETQYF.

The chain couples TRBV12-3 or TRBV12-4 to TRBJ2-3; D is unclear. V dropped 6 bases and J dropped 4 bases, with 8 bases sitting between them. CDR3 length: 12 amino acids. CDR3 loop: CASSLSSDTQYF. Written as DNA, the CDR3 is TGTGCCAGCAGCCTCTCGTCAGATACGCAGTATTTT.